The entry below gives a single T cell receptor (beta chain) sequence along with its context. This clonotype was observed at least ten times. This clone's antigen is unknown. No quality values exist for individual bases; no much larger clone is one base distant. The approximately 39 donors, aged about 6 to 95 years, were systemically healthy Caucasian individuals from Russia. Around 9.9 milliliters of peripheral blood were collected from each donor into EDTA-treated Vacutainer tubes. PBMCs were isolated by Ficoll-Paque density-gradient centrifugation, with at least 6 million obtained per sample. Total RNA was extracted from PBMCs with Trizol reagent, with at least 5 micrograms obtained per sample. For every donor, flow cytometry on a PBMC aliquot measured the percentage of naive CD45RAhigh/CD27high T cells. This sample was included in a study of blood T cells in healthy people across ages (dated by TCRdb to about 2015). About the full investigation: Template switching captured roughly one uniquely barcoded TCR beta cDNA molecule per two T cells in model experiments. Age-related changes in TCR beta repertoire diversity were measured in the study by deep sequencing normalized with unique cDNA molecular identifiers. The donors were divided into four age groups: young (average approximately 17 years), middle-aged (around 37), aged (under 70) and long-lived (approximately 74). To avoid experimental bias, donors of different ages were spread randomly across the sequencing lanes. The study analyzed two additional independent replicas of 1 million unique cDNA reads from the same blood draw for two donors, one aged 18 to 30 and one aged 80 or older. The study at large found these results: Estimates of total diversity based on one million sequenced T cells were regarded as lower bounds and as underestimates. Because profiling used bulk unsorted PBMCs, naive and antigen-experienced compartments could not be compared conclusively. The long-lived group showed more naive CD4+ T cells, fewer expanded clones and increased TCR diversity than the aged group, suggesting age selection. As age increased, observed TCR beta diversity per million T cells dropped in a roughly linear way, and a significant reduction was already evident by age 40. The CMV infection status of donors was not known, potentially confounding age-related changes in expanded clonotypes. A strong correlation was found between observed TCR beta diversity and the percentage of naive T cells measured by flow cytometry.

Preparation of the library involved 5' RACE. A second PCR of 7 to 11 cycles was performed with a sample-barcoded 5' primer and a J-beta primer mix. A template-switch 5' adaptor carrying 12 random nucleotides introduced a unique molecular identifier onto each TCR beta cDNA molecule. Each sample yielded at least 3 million CDR3-containing paired-end reads. First-strand cDNA synthesis was performed from all RNA using the Mint cDNA synthesis kit, with priming by a TRBC-specific oligonucleotide. All cDNA was treated with uracil-DNA glycosylase and then went through a first 18-cycle PCR with the universal primers M1SS and BC2_uni_R. The authors processed their data as follows. For normalization, 1 million high-quality reads were randomly selected from each sample, with every read carrying a distinct molecular identifier. Reads with shared molecular identifiers were discarded instead of being binned into consensus sequences. MiTCR, run with a Q25 quality threshold and the strictest error-elimination algorithm, handled CDR3 identification, clonotype clustering and error correction. Lower-bound total TCR beta diversity was estimated with a nonparametric unseen species model using Euler transformation. TCRdb ran its own pipeline on the public reads, namely fastp trimming at Q25 and MiXCR clone calling, and kept in-frame beta chains. Identical CDR3 proteins give one entry, which carries the most common genes and DNA. TCRdb assigned the V and J calls; the authors' analysis was not used. Present in this sample are fewer than 2 million distinct CDR3 sequences, roughly two fifths of which were seen just once. The ten largest clones take up about 23% of the sample.

Here V drops 5 bases and J drops 2 bases, and the junction holds 7 bases not matched to any gene. For CDR1 and CDR2, the germline V gene lists SGHTA and FQGTGA. From the cysteine up to the phenylalanine, the CDR3 has a length of 15 residues. The CDR3 DNA has 45 bases and is translated from base 1. The sequence came from a human donor in good health. Here the chain combines TRBV7-3 and TRBJ2-3, with 7 middle bases fitting TRBD2. The sequenced sample consisted of blood. The CDR3 reads as follows: CASSPRAGYTDTQYF. The sequenced DNA: TGTGCCAGCAGCCCCAGAGCGGGGTACACAGATACGCAGTATTTT.